Shown below are 25 T cell receptor beta chains from a single sample sequenced in a study of cytomegalovirus exposure and HLA in healthy donors. 13 Jbeta primers and 60 Vbeta primers were used for the PCR. Libraries were prepared by immunoSEQ multiplex PCR; TCRdb keeps only in-frame clonotypes and omits some of them. The table includes 150,000 to 160,000 clones, around 81% detected once. Sequenced: PBMCs. The receptors here all came from a woman in her thirties or forties in good health and CMV-seropositive.

This clone occurred once. The rearrangement joins TRBV6-6 to TRBJ2-1; TRBD2 agrees at 7 bases. This CDR3 region has 16 residues. The germline V gene encodes CDR1 MNHNY and CDR2 SVGAGI (reference sequence). V shed 5 bases and J 2 bases; nucleotides not matched to a gene: 9. The CDR3 reads CASSAPRAGTYNEQFF. The CDR3 DNA reads TGTGCCAGCAGTGCCCCCCGAGCGGGAACCTACAATGAGCAGTTCTTC.

The chain has TRBV28 and TRBJ2-7, with 10 nucleotides matching TRBD2. This CDR3 is 14 amino acids long. Germline CDR1 reads MDHEN; CDR2 reads SYDVKM. The V segment lost 7 bases and the J segment 4 bases; nucleotides outside the gene matches: 7. The DNA of the CDR3 is TGTGCCAGCACCTTAGCGGGAGGAAAGTACGAGCAGTACTTC. This translates into CASTLAGGKYEQYF.

The chain couples TRBV12-5 to TRBJ1-3, with D possibly matching TRBD1 (5 bases). Trimming left V 5 bases short and J 0 bases short, with 14 bases between. Germline CDR1 and CDR2: LGHNT and FRNRAP. This CDR3 comprises 16 residues. CDR3 loop: CASGLPRGSSGNTIYF. CDR3 sequence (DNA): TGTGCTAGTGGTCTACCGCGGGGGAGCTCTGGAAACACCATATATTTT.

Remarks on this clone: Germline and junction disagree at one end, which may indicate a read error. This chain connects TRBV7-9 to TRBJ2-7; possible D gene TRBD2, 7 bases. CDR1 and CDR2 from the germline V gene are SEHNR and FQNEAQ (reference sequence). The CDR3 has 12 residues. The CDR3 DNA follows: TGTTCCAGCAGCGCCGGACTAGGGGGTGATTGCTTC. Protein product: CSSSAGLGGDCF.

The chain has TRBV11-2 and TRBJ2-2; 8 nucleotides agree with TRBD1. V shed 5 bases, J shed 7 bases, and the junction held 6 bases outside the gene matches. This CDR3 is 14 amino acids long. Per germline, CDR1 SGHAT and CDR2 FQNNGV. The CDR3 loop is CASSRTGNGGELFF. CDR3 bases: TGTGCCAGCAGCAGGACAGGGAATGGCGGGGAGCTGTTTTTT. Variable domain in full (rest from reference TRBV11-2 and TRBJ2-2): EAGVAQSPRYKIIEKRQSVAFWCNPISGHATLYWYQQILGQGPKLLIQFQNNGVVDDSQLPKDRFSAERLKGVDSTLKIQPAKLEDSAVYLCASSRTGNGGELFFGEGSRLTVL.

V and J are TRBV5-1 and TRBJ2-3, with 8 bases that match TRBD2. The germline CDR1 and CDR2 sequences are SGHRS and YFSETQ. This CDR3 contains 16 residues. After removal of 4 bases from V and 4 bases from J, the junction contained 11 bases not matched to a gene. This CDR3 is CASSGGEREIADTQYF. The CDR3 DNA sequence: TGCGCCAGCAGCGGGGGGGAGCGGGAGATAGCAGATACGCAGTATTTT. Together with reference TRBV5-1 and TRBJ2-3, the CDR3 gives the full variable domain: KAGVTQTPRYLIKTRGQQVTLSCSPISGHRSVSWYQQTPGQGLQFLFEYFSETQRNKGNFPGRFSGRQFSNSRSEMNVSTLELGDSALYLCASSGGEREIADTQYFGPGTRLTVL.

The J gene is TRBJ2-1, the V gene TRBV19; D possibly corresponds to TRBD2 (5 bases). CDR3 size: 14 residues. Trimming removed 7 bases at V and 9 bases at J, with 19 bases between. Germline V gene sequence: CDR1 LNHDA, CDR2 SQIVND (reference sequence). The CDR3 is CASMPLAEGVEQFF. The CDR3 region has the DNA TGTGCCAGTATGCCCCTGGCAGAGGGAGTTGAGCAGTTCTTC.

This clone was observed a handful of times. The chain employs TRBV2 and TRBJ1-1; the match to TRBD1 covers 9 bases. Germline V gene sequence: CDR1 SNHLY, CDR2 FYNNEI. V lost 5 bases and J lost 7; bases outside the gene matches: 11. The CDR3 consists of 15 residues. The CDR3 reads CASSYRGPGNSEAFF. CDR3 nucleotide sequence: TGTGCCAGCAGTTACAGGGGGCCTGGGAATAGTGAAGCTTTCTTT.

The chain carries TRBV5-8 and TRBJ2-5; TRBD2 might be the D (5 bases). The germline CDR1 and CDR2 sequences are SGHTS and YDEGEE. The CDR3 contains 17 residues. Trimming left V 0 bases short and J 1 base short, with 16 bases between. As DNA, the CDR3 is TGTGCCAGCAGCTTGGCTTTTTTCCAGGAGGTCCAAGAGACCCAGTACTTC. Translation: CASSLAFFQEVQETQYF.

The chain uses TRBV10-3 and TRBJ2-3; TRBD2 might be the D (7 bases). Germline-derived CDR1 and CDR2 are ENHRY and SYGVKD. The CDR3 has 16 amino acids. With 6 bases removed from V and 1 base from J, the gap between germline ends came to 17 bases. CDR3 amino acids: CAIRGGARGGTDTQYF. The CDR3 nucleotides read TGTGCCATCAGGGGAGGGGCCAGGGGAGGCACAGATACGCAGTATTTT.

The V and J genes are TRBV7-2 and TRBJ2-1, with no clear D. The V gene's germline CDR1 is SGHTA and CDR2 FQGNSA. V was cut by 3 bases and J by 1 base, with 10 bases left in between. The CDR3 runs 15 residues. CDR3 DNA: TGTGCCAGCAGCTTCCCAGGCAGGTCCTACAATGAGCAGTTCTTC. Translating gives CASSFPGRSYNEQFF. Full variable domain (rest looked up from reference TRBV7-2 and TRBJ2-1): GAGVSQSPSNKVTEKGKDVELRCDPISGHTALYWYRQSLGQGLEFLIYFQGNSAPDKSGLPSDRFSAERTGGSVSTLTIQRTQQEDSAVYLCASSFPGRSYNEQFFGPGTRLTVL.

There are a few counts of this clone. The rearrangement uses TRBV6-5 and TRBJ1-2; maybe TRBD1 (5 bases). Trimming took off 2 bases at V and 1 base at J, with 11 bases between the two ends. This CDR3 comprises 15 residues. Germline V gene data show CDR1 as MNHEY and CDR2 as SVGAGI. Written as DNA, the CDR3 is TGTGCCAGCAGTTACGCAAGGGGAAGTAACTATGGCTACACCTTC. It is translated as CASSYARGSNYGYTF.

CDR3 DNA sequence: TGTGCCAGCGGGACACTCTACGAGCAGTACTTC. It specifies CASGTLYEQYF. The chain employs TRBV28 and TRBJ2-7; perhaps TRBD1 as D (6 bases). Per germline, CDR1 MDHEN and CDR2 SYDVKM. The V end was cut by 8 bases, the J end by 3 bases, with 8 bases between. This CDR3 region has 11 residues.

The chain is built from TRBV15 and TRBJ1-5; D gene uncertain. V gave up 3 bases and J gave up 11 bases, with 11 bases separating them. CDR1 and CDR2 (germline): LNHNV, YYDKDF (reference sequence). The CDR3 loop spans 12 amino acids. The CDR3 bases are TGTGCCACCAGCAGGCGGGCGATGGCCCAGCATTTT. Amino acid sequence: CATSRRAMAQHF.

V gene TRBV5-6 combines with J gene TRBJ2-7, with D possibly matching TRBD2 (6 bases). Trimming removed 7 bases from V and 5 bases from J, with 7 bases in between. The CDR3 extends over 10 amino acids. Per the germline V gene, CDR1 is SGHDT and CDR2 is YYEEEE. CDR3 loop: CASGRNEQYF. CDR3 bases: TGTGCCAGCGGGAGGAACGAGCAGTACTTC.

There are a few counts of this clone. The rearrangement links TRBV15 to TRBJ2-7, with TRBD2 matching over 7 bases. The ends lost 0 bases at V and 3 bases at J; junction bases unmatched: 5. CDR1 and CDR2 (germline): LNHNV, YYDKDF (reference sequence). CDR3 length: 15 residues. The CDR3: CATSRDWGGSYEQYF. The CDR3 DNA reads TGTGCCACCAGCAGAGATTGGGGCGGGAGCTACGAGCAGTACTTC.

The CDR3 DNA reads TGTGCCAGCTCGCGGGACGAAAGCGCCGGAAACACCATATATTTT. It is translated as CASSRDESAGNTIYF. The rearrangement joins TRBV18 to TRBJ1-3; D perhaps matches TRBD1 (5 bases). Trimming left V 6 bases short and J 4 bases short, with 16 bases between. The CDR3 extends over 15 amino acids. CDR1 is KGHSH and CDR2 is LQKENI in the germline V gene.

CDR3 sequence reads: CASFPRQGDYGYTF. CDR3 in DNA: TGTGCCAGCTTCCCGAGACAGGGGGACTATGGCTACACCTTC. The chain joins TRBV6-6 to TRBJ1-2; 9 bases map to TRBD1. Trimming removed 8 bases from V and 3 bases from J; junction bases left unmatched: 7. The CDR3 has 14 amino acids. Germline assignment: CDR1 MNHNY and CDR2 SVGAGI (reference sequence).

The chain has TRBV7-8 and TRBJ2-7, with TRBD2 identical over 9 bases. This CDR3 is 18 amino acids long. With V trimmed by 5 bases and J by 0 bases, 14 bases remained unmatched. The germline V gene encodes CDR1 SGHVS and CDR2 FQNEAQ. The CDR3 region has the DNA TGTGCCAGCAGCCCCTATTTGATTAGCGGGAGCGCCTCCTACGAGCAGTACTTC. This sequence encodes CASSPYLISGSASYEQYF.

This sequence joins TRBV27 and TRBJ2-1; 10 bases are a match to TRBD2. Trimming cost V 6 bases and J 3 bases; bases outside gene matches: 8. In germline, CDR1 is MNHEY, CDR2 SMNVEV (reference sequence). CDR3 length: 16 amino acids. Written as DNA, the CDR3 is TGTGCCAGCAGACCACGCAGCGGGAGGGTCTACAATGAGCAGTTCTTC. Translation: CASRPRSGRVYNEQFF.

The count of this clone is one. The J gene is TRBJ2-3, the V gene TRBV4-2, with D tentatively TRBD2 (6 bases). Trimming shortened V by 4 bases and J by 0 bases, and 26 bases separated the two germline ends. Germline lookup yields CDR1 LGHNA and CDR2 YNFKEQ. The CDR3 sequence is 20 residues long. For the CDR3, the DNA is TGTGCCAGCAGCCGACGCTTCAACAACGGGATAGCGGCTAGCACAGATACGCAGTATTTT. Its protein is CASSRRFNNGIAASTDTQYF.

The V call is TRBV5-1, the J call TRBJ1-1; no definite D call. The CDR3 contains 15 residues. Germline V CDR1 and CDR2: SGHRS, YFSETQ. The germline V and J ends were trimmed by 0 bases and 1 base, with 10 bases remaining between them. CDR3 nucleotide sequence: TGCGCCAGCAGCTTGGCATACTCAACGAACACTGAAGCTTTCTTT. Translating gives CASSLAYSTNTEAFF.

The rearrangement uses TRBV9 and TRBJ2-1; 8 nucleotides align to TRBD2. After removal of 5 bases from V and 0 bases from J, the junction contained 7 bases not matched to a gene. This CDR3 is built from 16 residues. Germline V gene lookup returns CDR1 SGDLS and CDR2 YYNGEE. The CDR3 is CASSASGPSSYNEQFF. The CDR3 bases are TGTGCCAGCAGTGCTAGCGGGCCCTCCTCCTACAATGAGCAGTTCTTC.

The J gene is TRBJ1-2, the V gene TRBV2, with D unresolved. This CDR3 contains 13 residues. Per the germline V gene, CDR1 is SNHLY and CDR2 is FYNNEI. Between the trimmed V and J ends, which lost 2 bases and 6 bases, there was a span of 10 bases. The CDR3 spells CASSEQRGNGYTF. The DNA for the CDR3 is TGTGCCAGCAGTGAACAGCGAGGGAATGGCTACACCTTC.

The chain combines TRBV4-2 with TRBJ2-7; 9 nucleotides agree with TRBD2. Trimming at V came to 1 base and at J to 0 bases, leaving 1 base not matched to a gene. From germline, CDR1 is LGHNA and CDR2 YNFKEQ. This CDR3 contains 15 residues. CDR3: CASSQGLADSYEQYF. The CDR3 nucleotides are TGTGCCAGCAGCCAAGGACTAGCGGACTCCTACGAGCAGTACTTC.